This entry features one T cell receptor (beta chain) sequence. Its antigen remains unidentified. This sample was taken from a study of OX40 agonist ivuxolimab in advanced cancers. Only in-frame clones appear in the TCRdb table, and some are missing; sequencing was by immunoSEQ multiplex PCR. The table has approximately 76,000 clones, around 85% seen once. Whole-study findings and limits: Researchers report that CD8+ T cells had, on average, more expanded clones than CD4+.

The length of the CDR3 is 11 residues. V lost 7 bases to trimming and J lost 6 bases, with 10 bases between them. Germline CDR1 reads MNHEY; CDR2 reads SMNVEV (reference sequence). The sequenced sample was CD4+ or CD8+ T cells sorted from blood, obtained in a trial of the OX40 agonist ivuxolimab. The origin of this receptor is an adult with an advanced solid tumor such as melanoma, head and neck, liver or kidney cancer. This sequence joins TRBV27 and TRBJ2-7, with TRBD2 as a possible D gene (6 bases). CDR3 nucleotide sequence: TGTGCCAGCACCTCCGGGGGCGAGCAGTACTTC. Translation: CASTSGGEQYF.